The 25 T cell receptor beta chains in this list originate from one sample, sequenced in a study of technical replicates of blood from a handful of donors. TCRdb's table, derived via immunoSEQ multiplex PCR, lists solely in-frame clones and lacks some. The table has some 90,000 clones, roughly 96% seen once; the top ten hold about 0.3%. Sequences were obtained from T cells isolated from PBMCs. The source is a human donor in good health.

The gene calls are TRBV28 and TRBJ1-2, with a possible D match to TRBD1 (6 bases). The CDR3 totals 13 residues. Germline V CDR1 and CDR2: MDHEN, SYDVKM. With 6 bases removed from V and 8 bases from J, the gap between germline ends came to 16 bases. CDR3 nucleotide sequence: TGTGCCAGCAGCGCCCACAGGGCTGGGGGCTACACCTTC. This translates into CASSAHRAGGYTF.

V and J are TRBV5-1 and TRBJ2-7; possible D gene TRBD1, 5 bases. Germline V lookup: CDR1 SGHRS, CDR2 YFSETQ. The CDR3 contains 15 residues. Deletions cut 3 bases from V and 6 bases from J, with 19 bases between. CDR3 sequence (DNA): TGCGCCAGCAGCTCAACCTGGTCAGGGCATGGCGAGCAGTACTTC. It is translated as CASSSTWSGHGEQYF.

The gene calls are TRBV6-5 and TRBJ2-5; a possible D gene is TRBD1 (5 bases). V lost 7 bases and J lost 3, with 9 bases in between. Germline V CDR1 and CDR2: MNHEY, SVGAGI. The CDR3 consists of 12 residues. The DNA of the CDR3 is TGTGCCAGCAAAGGACAAAAAGAGACCCAGTACTTC. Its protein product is CASKGQKETQYF.

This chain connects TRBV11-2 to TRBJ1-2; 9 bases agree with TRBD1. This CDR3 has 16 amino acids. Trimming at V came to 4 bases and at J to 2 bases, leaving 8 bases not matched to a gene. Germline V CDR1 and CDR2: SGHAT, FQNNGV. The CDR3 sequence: CASSSVQGAGNYGYTF. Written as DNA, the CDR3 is TGTGCCAGCAGCTCAGTACAGGGGGCAGGCAACTATGGCTACACCTTC.

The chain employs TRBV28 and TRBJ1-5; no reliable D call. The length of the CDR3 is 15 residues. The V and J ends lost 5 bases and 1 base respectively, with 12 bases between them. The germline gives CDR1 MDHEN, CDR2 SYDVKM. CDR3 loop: CASSLLVASNQPQHF. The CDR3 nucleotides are TGTGCCAGCAGTCTTCTTGTAGCGAGCAATCAGCCCCAGCATTTT. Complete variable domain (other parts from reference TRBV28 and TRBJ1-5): DVKVTQSSRYLVKRTGEKVFLECVQDMDHENMFWYRQDPGLGLRLIYFSYDVKMKEKGDIPEGYSVSREKKERFSLILESASTNQTSMYLCASSLLVASNQPQHFGDGTRLSIL.

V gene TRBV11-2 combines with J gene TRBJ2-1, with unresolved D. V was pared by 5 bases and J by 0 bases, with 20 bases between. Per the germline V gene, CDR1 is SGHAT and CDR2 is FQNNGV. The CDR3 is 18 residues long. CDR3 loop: CASSPRSPFSSSYNEQFF. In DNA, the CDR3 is TGTGCCAGCAGCCCGAGGAGTCCTTTTTCGAGCTCCTACAATGAGCAGTTCTTC.

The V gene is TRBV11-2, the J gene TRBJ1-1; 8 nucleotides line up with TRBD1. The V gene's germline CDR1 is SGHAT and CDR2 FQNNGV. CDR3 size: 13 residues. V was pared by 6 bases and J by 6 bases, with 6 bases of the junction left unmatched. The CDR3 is CASRKDREPEAFF. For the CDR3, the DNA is TGTGCCAGCAGGAAGGACAGGGAGCCTGAAGCTTTCTTT.

The CDR3 is CASSFRQSWGTEAFF. CDR3 in DNA: TGTGCCAGCAGCTTTCGACAGTCCTGGGGCACTGAAGCTTTCTTT. V is TRBV6-5 and J is TRBJ1-1; D perhaps matches TRBD1 (5 bases). The V and J ends lost 6 bases and 4 bases respectively, with 18 bases between them. The CDR3 consists of 15 residues. CDR1 and CDR2 from the germline V gene are MNHEY and SVGAGI.

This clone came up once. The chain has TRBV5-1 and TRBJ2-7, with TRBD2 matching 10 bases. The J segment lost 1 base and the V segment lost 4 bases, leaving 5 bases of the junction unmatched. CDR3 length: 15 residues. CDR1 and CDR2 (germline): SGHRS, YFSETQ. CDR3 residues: CASSVGLAASYEQYF. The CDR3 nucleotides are TGCGCCAGCAGCGTAGGACTAGCGGCTTCCTACGAGCAGTACTTC.

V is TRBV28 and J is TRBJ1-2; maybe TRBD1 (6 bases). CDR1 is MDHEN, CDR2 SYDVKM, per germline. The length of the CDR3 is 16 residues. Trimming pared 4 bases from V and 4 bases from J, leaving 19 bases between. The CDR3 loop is CASSSTRDTYVYGYTF. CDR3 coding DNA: TGTGCCAGCAGTTCAACCCGGGACACTTATGTCTATGGCTACACCTTC.

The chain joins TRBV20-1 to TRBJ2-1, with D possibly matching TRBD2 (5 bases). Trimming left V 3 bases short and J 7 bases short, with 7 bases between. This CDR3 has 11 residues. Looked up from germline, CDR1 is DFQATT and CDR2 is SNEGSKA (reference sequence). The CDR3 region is CSASPGNEQFF. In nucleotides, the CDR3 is TGCAGTGCTAGTCCGGGAAATGAGCAGTTCTTC.

The CDR3: CSAISTEAFF. In DNA, the CDR3 is TGCAGTGCTATATCCACTGAAGCTTTCTTT. The rearrangement links TRBV20-1 to TRBJ1-1; no reliable D call. V was cut by 4 bases and J by 4 bases, with 4 bases left in between. This CDR3 comprises 10 residues. The germline V gene has CDR1 DFQATT and CDR2 SNEGSKA (reference sequence).

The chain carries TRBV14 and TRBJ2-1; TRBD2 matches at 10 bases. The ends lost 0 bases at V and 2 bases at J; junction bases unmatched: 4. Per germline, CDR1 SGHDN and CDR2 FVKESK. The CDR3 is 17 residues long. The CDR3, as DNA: TGTGCCAGCAGCCAAGAAGGGCTAGCGGGAGCCTACAATGAGCAGTTCTTC. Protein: CASSQEGLAGAYNEQFF.

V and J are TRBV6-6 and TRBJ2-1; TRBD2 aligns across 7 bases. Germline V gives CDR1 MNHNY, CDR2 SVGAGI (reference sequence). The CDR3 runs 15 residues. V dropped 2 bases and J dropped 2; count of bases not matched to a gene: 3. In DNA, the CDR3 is TGTGCCAGCAGTTACCGCGGGGGACCCTACAATGAGCAGTTCTTC. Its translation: CASSYRGGPYNEQFF.

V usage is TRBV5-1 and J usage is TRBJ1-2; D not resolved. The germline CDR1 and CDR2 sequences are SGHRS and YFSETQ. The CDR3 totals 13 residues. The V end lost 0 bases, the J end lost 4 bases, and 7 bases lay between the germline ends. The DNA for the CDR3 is TGCGCCAGCAGCTTGGGCGCTTCCTATGGCTACACCTTC. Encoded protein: CASSLGASYGYTF.

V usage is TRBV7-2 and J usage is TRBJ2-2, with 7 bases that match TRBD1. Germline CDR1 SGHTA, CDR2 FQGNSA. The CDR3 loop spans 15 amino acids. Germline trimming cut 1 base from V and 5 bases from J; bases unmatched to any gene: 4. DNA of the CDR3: TGTGCCAGCAGCTTAGGGACAGGAGATACCGGGGAGCTGTTTTTT. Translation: CASSLGTGDTGELFF.

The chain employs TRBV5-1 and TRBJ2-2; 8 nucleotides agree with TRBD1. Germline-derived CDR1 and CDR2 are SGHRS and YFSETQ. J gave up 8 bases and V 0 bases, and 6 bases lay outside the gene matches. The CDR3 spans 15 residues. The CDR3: CASSLGQGAQGELFF. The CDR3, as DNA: TGCGCCAGCAGCTTGGGGCAGGGGGCGCAAGGGGAGCTGTTTTTT.

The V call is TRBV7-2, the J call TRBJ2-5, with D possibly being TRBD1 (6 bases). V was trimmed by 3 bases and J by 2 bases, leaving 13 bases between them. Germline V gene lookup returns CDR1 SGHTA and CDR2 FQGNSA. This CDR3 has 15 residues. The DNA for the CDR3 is TGTGCCAGCAGCTTTCGGGGACAAACTCAAGAGACCCAGTACTTC. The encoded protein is CASSFRGQTQETQYF.

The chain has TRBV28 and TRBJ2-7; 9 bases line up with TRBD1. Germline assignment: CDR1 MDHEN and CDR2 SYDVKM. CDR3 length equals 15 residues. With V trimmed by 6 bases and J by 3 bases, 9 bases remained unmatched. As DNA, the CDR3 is TGTGCCAGCAGGGGGGTTTCGGGACAGGGCTACGAGCAGTACTTC. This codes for CASRGVSGQGYEQYF.

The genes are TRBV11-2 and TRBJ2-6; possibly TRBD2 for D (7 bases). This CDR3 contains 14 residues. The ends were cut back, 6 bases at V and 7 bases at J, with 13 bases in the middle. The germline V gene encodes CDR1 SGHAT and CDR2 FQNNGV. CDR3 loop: CASSRGGRANVLTF. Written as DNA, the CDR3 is TGTGCCAGCAGTAGGGGGGGGAGAGCCAACGTCCTGACTTTC. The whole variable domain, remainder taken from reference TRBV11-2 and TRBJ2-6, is EAGVAQSPRYKIIEKRQSVAFWCNPISGHATLYWYQQILGQGPKLLIQFQNNGVVDDSQLPKDRFSAERLKGVDSTLKIQPAKLEDSAVYLCASSRGGRANVLTFGAGSRLTVL.

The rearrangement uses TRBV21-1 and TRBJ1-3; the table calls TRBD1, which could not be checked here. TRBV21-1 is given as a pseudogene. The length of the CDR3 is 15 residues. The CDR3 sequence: CASSKSTGFGNTIYF. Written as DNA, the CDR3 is TGTGCCAGCAGCAAGTCGACAGGGTTTGGAAACACCATATATTTT.

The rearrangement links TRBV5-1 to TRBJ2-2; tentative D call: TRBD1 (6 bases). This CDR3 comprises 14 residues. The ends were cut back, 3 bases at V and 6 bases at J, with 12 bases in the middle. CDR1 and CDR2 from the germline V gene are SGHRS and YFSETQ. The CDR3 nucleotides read TGCGCCAGCAGCTCACAGGGTTCGGCCGGGGAGCTGTTTTTT. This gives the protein CASSSQGSAGELFF. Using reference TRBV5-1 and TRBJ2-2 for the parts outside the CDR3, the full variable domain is KAGVTQTPRYLIKTRGQQVTLSCSPISGHRSVSWYQQTPGQGLQFLFEYFSETQRNKGNFPGRFSGRQFSNSRSEMNVSTLELGDSALYLCASSSQGSAGELFFGEGSRLTVL.

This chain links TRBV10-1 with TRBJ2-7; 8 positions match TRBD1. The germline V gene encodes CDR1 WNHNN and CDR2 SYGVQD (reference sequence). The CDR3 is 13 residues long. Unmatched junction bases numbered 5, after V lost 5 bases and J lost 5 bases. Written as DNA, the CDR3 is TGCGCCAGCAGTCGGGACAGGACGAACGAGCAGTACTTC. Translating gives CASSRDRTNEQYF.

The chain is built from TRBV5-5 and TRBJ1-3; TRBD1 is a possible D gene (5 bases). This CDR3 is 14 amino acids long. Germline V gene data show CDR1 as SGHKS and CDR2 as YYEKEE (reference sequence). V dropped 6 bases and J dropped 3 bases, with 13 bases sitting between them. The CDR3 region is CASTRGGVGNTIYF. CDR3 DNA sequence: TGTGCCAGCACCCGCGGGGGGGTTGGAAACACCATATATTTT.

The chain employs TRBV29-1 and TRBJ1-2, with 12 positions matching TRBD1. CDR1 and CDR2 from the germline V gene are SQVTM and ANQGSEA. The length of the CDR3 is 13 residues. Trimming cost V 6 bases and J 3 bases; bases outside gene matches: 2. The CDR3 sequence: CSVGTGGDYGYTF. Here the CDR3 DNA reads TGCAGCGTAGGGACAGGGGGCGACTATGGCTACACCTTC.